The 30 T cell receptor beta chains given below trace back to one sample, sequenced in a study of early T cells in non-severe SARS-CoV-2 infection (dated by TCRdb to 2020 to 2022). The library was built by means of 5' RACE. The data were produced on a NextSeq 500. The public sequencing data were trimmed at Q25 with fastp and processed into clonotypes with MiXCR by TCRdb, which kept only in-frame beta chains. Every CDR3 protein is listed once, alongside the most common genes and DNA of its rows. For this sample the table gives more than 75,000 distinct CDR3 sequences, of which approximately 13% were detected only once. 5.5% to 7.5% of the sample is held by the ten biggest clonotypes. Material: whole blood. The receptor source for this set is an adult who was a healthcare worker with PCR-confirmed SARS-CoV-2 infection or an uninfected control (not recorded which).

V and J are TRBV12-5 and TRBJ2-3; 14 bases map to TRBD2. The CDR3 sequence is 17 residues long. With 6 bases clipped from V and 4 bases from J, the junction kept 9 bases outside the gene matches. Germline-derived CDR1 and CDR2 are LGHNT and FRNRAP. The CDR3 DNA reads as TGTGCTAGTGGACTATTCGCGACTAGCGGGGGGGCAGATACGCAGTATTTT. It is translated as CASGLFATSGGADTQYF. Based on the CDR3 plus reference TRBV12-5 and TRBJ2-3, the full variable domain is DARVTQTPRHKVTEMGQEVTMRCQPILGHNTVFWYRQTMMQGLELLAYFRNRAPLDDSGMPKDRFSAEMPDATLATLKIQPSEPRDSAVYFCASGLFATSGGADTQYFGPGTRLTVL.

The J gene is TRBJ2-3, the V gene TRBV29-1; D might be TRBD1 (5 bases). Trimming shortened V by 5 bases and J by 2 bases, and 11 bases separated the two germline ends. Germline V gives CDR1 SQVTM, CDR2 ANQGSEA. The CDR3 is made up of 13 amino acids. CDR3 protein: CSVKGAATDTQYF. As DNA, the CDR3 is TGCAGCGTTAAAGGGGCGGCCACAGATACGCAGTATTTT.

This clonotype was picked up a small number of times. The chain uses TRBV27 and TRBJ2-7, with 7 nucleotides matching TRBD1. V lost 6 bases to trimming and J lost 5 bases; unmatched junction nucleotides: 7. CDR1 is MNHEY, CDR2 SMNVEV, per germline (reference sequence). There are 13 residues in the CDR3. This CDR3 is CASRLIDRDEQYF. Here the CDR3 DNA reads TGTGCCAGCAGGCTAATAGACAGGGACGAGCAGTACTTC.

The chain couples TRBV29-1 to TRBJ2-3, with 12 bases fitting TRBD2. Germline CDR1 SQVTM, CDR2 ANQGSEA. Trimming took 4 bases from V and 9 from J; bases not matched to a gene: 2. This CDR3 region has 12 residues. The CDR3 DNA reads TGCAGCGTTGCTAGCGGGAGGGCCACGCAGTATTTT. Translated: CSVASGRATQYF.

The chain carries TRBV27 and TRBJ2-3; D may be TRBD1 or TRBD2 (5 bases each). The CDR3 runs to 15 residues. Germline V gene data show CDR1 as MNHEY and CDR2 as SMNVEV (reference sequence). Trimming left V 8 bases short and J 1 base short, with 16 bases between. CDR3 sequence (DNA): TGTGCCAGCTTTTCTCTGGTGGGGGGCACAGATACGCAGTATTTT. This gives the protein CASFSLVGGTDTQYF.

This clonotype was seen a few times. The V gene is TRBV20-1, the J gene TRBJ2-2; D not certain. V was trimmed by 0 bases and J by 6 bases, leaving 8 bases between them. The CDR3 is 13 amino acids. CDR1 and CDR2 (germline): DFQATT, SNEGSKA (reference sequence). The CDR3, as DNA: TGCAGTGCTAGAGACCGTGGGGCCGGGGAGCTGTTTTTT. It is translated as CSARDRGAGELFF.

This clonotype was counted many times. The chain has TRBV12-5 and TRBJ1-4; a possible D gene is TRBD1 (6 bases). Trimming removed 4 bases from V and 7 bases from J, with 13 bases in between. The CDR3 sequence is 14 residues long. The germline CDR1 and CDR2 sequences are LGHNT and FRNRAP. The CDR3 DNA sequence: TGTGCTAGTGGTTCAGGGGATAAGCTTGAAAAACTGTTTTTT. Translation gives CASGSGDKLEKLFF.

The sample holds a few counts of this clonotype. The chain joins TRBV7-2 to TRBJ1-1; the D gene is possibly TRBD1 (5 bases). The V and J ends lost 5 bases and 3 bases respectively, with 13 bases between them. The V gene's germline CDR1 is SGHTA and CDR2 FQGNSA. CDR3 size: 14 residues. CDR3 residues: CASSLLGVYTEAFF. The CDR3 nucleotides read TGTGCCAGCAGCCTCTTGGGGGTTTACACTGAAGCTTTCTTT.

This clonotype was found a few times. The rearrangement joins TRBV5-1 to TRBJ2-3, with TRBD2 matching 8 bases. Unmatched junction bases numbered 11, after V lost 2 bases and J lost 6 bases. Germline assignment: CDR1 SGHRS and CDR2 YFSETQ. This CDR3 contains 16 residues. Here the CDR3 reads CASSFSVAGSADTQYF. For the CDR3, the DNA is TGCGCCAGCAGCTTTTCTGTAGCGGGGTCCGCTGATACGCAGTATTTT.

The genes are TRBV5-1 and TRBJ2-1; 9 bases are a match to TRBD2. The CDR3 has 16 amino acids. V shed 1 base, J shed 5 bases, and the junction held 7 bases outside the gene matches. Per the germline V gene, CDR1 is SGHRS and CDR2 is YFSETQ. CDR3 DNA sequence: TGCGCCAGCAGCTTGAGCGGGGGGCCCTCAAACAATGAGCAGTTCTTC. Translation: CASSLSGGPSNNEQFF. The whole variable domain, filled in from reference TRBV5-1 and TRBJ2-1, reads KAGVTQTPRYLIKTRGQQVTLSCSPISGHRSVSWYQQTPGQGLQFLFEYFSETQRNKGNFPGRFSGRQFSNSRSEMNVSTLELGDSALYLCASSLSGGPSNNEQFFGPGTRLTVL.

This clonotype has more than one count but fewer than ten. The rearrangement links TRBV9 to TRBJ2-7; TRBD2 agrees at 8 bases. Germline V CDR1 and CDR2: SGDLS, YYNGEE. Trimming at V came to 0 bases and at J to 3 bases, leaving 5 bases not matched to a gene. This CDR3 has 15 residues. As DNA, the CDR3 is TGTGCCAGCAGCGTAGAAGGTAGCGGGATCTACGAGCAGTACTTC. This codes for CASSVEGSGIYEQYF.

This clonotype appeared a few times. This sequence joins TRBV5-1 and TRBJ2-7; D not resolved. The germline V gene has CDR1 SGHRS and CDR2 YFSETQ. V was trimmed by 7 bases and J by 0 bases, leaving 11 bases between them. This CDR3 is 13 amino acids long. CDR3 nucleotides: TGCGCCAGCGGAAGAGAAAGCTCCTACGAGCAGTACTTC. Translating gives CASGRESSYEQYF.

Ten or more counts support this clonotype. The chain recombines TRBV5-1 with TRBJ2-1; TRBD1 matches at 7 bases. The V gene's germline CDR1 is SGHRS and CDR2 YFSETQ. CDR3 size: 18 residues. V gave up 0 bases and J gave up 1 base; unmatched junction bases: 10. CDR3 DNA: TGCGCCAGCAGCTTGGGTTACCCGACAGGGAAATCCTACAATGAGCAGTTCTTC. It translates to CASSLGYPTGKSYNEQFF.

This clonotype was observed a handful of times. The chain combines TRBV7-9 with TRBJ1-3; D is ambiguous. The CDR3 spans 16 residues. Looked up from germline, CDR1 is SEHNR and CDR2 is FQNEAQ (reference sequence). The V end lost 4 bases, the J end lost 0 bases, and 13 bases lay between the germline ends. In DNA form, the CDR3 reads TGTGCCAGCAGCTCCCCCCGGTTTAACTCTGGAAACACCATATATTTT. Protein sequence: CASSSPRFNSGNTIYF.

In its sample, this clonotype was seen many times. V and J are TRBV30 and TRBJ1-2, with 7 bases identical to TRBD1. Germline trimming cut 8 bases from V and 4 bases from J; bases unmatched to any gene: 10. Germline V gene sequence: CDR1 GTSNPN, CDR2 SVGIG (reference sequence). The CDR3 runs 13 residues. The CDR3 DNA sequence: TGTGCCGCAACTATGACAGGGACCTATGGCTACACCTTC. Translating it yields CAATMTGTYGYTF.

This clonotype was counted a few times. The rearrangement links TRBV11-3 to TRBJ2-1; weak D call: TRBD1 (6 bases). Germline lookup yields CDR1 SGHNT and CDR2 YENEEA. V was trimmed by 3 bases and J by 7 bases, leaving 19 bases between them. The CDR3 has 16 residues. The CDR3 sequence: CASSFVGTGLWNEQFF. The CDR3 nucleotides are TGTGCCAGCAGCTTTGTCGGTACAGGGCTATGGAATGAGCAGTTCTTC.

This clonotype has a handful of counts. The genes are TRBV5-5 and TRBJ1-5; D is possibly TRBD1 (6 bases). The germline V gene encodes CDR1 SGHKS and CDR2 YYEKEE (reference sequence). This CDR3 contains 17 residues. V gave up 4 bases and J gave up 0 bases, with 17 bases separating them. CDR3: CASSPDRIYGSNQPQHF. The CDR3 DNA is TGTGCCAGCAGCCCCGACAGGATTTACGGTAGCAATCAGCCCCAGCATTTT.

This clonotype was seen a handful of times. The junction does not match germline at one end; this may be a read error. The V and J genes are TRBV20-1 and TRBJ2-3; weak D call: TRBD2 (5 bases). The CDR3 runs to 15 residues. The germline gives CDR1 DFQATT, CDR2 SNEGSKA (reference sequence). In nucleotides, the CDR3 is TGCAGTGCTAGAGATTGGTCGGACTTTACAGATACACAGTATTTT. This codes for CSARDWSDFTDTQYF.

CDR3 nucleotides: TGTGCCAGCAGCCGTAACATGAACACTGAAGCTTTCTTT. It encodes CASSRNMNTEAFF. The J gene is TRBJ1-1, the V gene TRBV11-1, with unresolved D. This CDR3 spans 13 amino acids. Germline CDR1 reads SGHAT; CDR2 reads FQDESV (reference sequence). V shed 5 bases and J shed 0 bases, with 7 bases lying between them.

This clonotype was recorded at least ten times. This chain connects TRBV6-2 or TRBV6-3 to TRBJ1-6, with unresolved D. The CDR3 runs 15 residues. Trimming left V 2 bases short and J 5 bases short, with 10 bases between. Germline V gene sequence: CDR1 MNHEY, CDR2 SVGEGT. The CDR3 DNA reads TGTGCCAGCAGTTACGCCGGGAGAAATAATTCACCCCTCCACTTT. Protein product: CASSYAGRNNSPLHF.

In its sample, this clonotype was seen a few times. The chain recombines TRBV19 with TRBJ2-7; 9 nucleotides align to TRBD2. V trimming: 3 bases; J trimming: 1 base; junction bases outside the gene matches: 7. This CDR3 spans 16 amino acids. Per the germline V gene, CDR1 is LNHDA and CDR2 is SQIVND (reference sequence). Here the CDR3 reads CASSITSGSPSYEQYF. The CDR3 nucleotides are TGTGCCAGTAGTATTACTAGCGGGTCCCCATCCTACGAGCAGTACTTC.

CDR3: CASSHPRGGKNTGELFF. The CDR3 coding sequence is TGCGCCAGCAGTCACCCTAGGGGGGGCAAGAACACCGGGGAGCTGTTTTTT. This chain links TRBV23-1 with TRBJ2-2, with a possible D match to TRBD2 (7 bases). TRBV23-1 is recorded as an ORF, its role being uncertain. Trimming left V 3 bases short and J 1 base short, with 15 bases between. The CDR3 covers 17 residues.

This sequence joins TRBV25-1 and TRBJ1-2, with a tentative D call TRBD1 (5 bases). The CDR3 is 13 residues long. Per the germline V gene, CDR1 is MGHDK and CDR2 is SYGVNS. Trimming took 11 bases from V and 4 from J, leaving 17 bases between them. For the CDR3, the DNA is TGTGCCTCAGGGATGGCAGGGTTCTATGGCTACACCTTC. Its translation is CASGMAGFYGYTF.

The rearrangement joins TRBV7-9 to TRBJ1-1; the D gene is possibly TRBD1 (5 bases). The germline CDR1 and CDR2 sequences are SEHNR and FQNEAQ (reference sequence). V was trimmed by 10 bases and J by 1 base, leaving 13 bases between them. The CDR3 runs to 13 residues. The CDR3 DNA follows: TGTGCCACCGACAGCACCCCGAACACTGAAGCTTTCTTT. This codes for CATDSTPNTEAFF.

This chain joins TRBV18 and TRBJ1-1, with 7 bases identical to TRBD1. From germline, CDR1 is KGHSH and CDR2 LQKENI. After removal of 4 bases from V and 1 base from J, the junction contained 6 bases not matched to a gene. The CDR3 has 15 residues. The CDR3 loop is CASSRDRAPNTEAFF. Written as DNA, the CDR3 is TGTGCCAGCTCACGCGACAGGGCTCCGAACACTGAAGCTTTCTTT. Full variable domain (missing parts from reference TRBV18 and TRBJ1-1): NAGVMQNPRHLVRRRGQEARLRCSPMKGHSHVYWYRQLPEEGLKFMVYLQKENIIDESGMPKERFSAEFPKEGPSILRIQQVVRGDSAAYFCASSRDRAPNTEAFFGQGTRLTVV.

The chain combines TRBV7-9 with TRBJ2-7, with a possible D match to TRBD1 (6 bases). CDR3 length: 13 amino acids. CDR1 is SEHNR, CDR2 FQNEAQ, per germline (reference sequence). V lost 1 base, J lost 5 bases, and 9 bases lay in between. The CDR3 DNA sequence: TGTGCCAGCAGCTTAGGCAGGGGCAACGAGCAGTACTTC. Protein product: CASSLGRGNEQYF.

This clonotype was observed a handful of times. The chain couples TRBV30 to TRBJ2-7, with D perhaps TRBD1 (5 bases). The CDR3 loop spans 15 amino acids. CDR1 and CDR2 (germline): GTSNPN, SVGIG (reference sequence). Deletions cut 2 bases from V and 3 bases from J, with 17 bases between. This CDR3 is CAWSPKTVEFYEQYF. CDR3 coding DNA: TGTGCCTGGAGTCCGAAGACAGTTGAGTTCTACGAGCAGTACTTC.

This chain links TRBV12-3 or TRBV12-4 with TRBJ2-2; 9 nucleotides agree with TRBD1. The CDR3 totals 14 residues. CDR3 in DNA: TGTGTCACTTTAGGACAGGGGTGGTCGGGGGAGCTGTTTTTT. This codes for CVTLGQGWSGELFF.

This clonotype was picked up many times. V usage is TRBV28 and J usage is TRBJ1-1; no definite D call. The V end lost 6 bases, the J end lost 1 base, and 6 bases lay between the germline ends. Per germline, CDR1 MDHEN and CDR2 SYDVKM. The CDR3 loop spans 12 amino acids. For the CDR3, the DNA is TGTGCCAGCAGCTTAGGGAACACTGAAGCTTTCTTT. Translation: CASSLGNTEAFF.

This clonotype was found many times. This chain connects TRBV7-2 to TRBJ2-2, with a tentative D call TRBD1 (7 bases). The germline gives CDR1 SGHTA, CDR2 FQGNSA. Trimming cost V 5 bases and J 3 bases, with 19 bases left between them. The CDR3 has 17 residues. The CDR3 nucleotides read TGTGCCAGCAGCCCCCCCCGTGGAGGGGGCTACACCGGGGAGCTGTTTTTT. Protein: CASSPPRGGGYTGELFF.